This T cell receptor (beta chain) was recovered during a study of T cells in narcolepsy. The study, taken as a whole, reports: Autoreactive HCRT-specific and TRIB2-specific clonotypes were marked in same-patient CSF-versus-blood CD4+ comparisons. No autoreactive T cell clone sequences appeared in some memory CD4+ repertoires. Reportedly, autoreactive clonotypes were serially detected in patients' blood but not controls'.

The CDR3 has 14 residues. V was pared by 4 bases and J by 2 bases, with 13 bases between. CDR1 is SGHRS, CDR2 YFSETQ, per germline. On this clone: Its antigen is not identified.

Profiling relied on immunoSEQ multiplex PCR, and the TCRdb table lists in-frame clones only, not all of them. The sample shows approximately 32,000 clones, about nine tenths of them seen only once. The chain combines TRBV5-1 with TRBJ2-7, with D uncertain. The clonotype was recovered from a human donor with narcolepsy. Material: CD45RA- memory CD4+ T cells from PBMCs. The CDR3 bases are TGCGCCAGCAGCCCTGACTCAAACGCCTACGAGCAGTACTTC. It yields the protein CASSPDSNAYEQYF.